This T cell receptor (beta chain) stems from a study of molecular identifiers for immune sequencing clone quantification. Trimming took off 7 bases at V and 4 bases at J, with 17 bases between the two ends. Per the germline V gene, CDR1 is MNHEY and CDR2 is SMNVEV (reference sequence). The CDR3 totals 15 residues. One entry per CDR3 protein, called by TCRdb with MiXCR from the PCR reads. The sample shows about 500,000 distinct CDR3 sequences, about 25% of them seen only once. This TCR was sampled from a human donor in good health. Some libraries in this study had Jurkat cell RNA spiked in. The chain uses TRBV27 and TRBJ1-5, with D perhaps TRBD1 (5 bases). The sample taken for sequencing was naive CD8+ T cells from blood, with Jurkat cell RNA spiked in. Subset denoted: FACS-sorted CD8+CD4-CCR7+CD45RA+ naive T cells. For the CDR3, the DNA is TGTGCCAGCAAGGATGGGCAGGGAGGGAATCAGCCCCAGCATTTT. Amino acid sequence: CASKDGQGGNQPQHF.